This TCR beta chain appears in the sequencing data of a study of blood T cell repertoires in COVID-19. Looked up from germline, CDR1 is LGHNA and CDR2 is YSLEER. V was trimmed by 1 base and J by 2 bases, leaving 8 bases between them. CDR3 length: 14 residues. Data came from immunoSEQ multiplex PCR; TCRdb stores just in-frame clones and leaves some out. The table includes 200,000 or so clones, roughly nine tenths detected once. The material sequenced was peripheral blood. The TCR was taken from a man between 70 and 80 years old with active or convalescent COVID-19. The chain recombines TRBV4-3 with TRBJ1-1; unclear D gene. The CDR3 protein is CASSQGISNTEAFF. The CDR3 DNA sequence: TGCGCCAGCAGCCAAGGAATCAGTAACACTGAAGCTTTCTTT.